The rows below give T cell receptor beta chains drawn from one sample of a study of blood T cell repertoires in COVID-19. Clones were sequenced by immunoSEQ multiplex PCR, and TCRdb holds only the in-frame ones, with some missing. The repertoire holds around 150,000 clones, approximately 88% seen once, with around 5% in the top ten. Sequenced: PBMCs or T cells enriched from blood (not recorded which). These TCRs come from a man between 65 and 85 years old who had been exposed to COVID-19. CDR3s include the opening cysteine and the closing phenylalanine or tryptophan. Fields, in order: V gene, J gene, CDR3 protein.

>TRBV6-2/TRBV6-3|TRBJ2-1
CASSPAGERNEQFF
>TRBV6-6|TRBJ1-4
CASNSIRSEKLFF
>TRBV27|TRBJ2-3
CASSLQDRGTDTQYF
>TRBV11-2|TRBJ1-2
CASSPWTGTNYGYTF
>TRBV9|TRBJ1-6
CASSQTDSSYNSPLHF
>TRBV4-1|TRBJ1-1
CASSQGDRVQLVTEAFF
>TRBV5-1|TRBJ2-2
CASSLDEVGELFF
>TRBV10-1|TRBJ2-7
CASSGESSYEQYF
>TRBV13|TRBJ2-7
CASSFGQSSYEQYF
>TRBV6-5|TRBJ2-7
CASSPSTARPEQYF
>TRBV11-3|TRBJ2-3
CASSPLAGGPGDTQYF
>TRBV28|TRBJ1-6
CASSLSVWGQENSPLHF
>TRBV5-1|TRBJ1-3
CASSPAGFGNTIYF
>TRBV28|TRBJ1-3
CASSFRVVSGNTIYF
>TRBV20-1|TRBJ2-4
CSASRGQMNIQYF
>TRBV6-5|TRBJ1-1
CASSSPRYTEAFF
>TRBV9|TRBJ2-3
CASSVEGTVTDTQYF
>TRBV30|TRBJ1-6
CAWNGKGRGISPLHF
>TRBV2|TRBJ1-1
CASSPWANTEAFF
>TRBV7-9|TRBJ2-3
CASSLVEGRGTQYF
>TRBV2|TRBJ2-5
CASRETGARGETQYF
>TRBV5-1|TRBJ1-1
CASSPRGVTEAFF